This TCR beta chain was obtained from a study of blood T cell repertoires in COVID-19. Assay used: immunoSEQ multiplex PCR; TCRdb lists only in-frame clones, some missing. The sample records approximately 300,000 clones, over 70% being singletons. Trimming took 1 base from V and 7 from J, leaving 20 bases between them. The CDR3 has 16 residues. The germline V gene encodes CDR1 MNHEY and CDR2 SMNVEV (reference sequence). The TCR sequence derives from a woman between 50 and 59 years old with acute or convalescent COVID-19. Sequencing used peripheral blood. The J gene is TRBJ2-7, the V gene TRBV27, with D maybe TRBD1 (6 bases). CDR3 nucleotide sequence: TGTGCCAGCAGTTTATACCGGGACACCGCCCGGGTTGAGCAGTACTTC. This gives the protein CASSLYRDTARVEQYF.